This T cell receptor beta chain was documented in a study of glioma-infiltrating T cells. Germline V gene lookup returns CDR1 GTSNPN and CDR2 SVGIG (reference sequence). The CDR3 is 16 amino acids. Trimming pared 3 bases from V and 8 bases from J, leaving 23 bases between. TCR alpha and beta CDR3 regions were amplified from RNA using iRepertoire nested multiplex PCR. One entry per CDR3 protein, called by TCRdb with MiXCR from the multiplex PCR reads. The table includes around 97,000 distinct CDR3 sequences, around 28% detected once. This clonotype was seen once. What it recognizes is unknown. The study, taken as a whole, reports: Above-expected tissue-blood divergence occurred in all gliomas, most in low-grade ones.

This TCR came from a human donor with low-grade glioma or glioblastoma, undergoing nonglioma brain surgery, or in good health (not recorded which). The chain employs TRBV30 and TRBJ2-4; D tentatively reads TRBD1 or TRBD2 (7 bases each). The sequenced sample was glioma tissue, nonneoplastic brain tissue, or PBMCs (not recorded which). The CDR3 coding sequence is TGTGCCTGGAGCCTCGGGACAGCGGGGATTGGGGACATTCAGTACTTC. Its translation is CAWSLGTAGIGDIQYF. The variable domain in full, completed from reference TRBV30 and TRBJ2-4, reads SQTIHQWPATLVQPVGSPLSLECTVEGTSNPNLYWYRQAAGRGLQLLFYSVGIGQISSEVPQNLSASRPQDRQFILSSKKLLLSDSGFYLCAWSLGTAGIGDIQYFGAGTRLSVL.